The rows below give T cell receptor beta chains drawn from one sample of a study of T cell responses to AZD1222 COVID-19 vaccine. Profiling relied on immunoSEQ multiplex PCR, and the TCRdb table lists in-frame clones only, not all of them. This table holds roughly 200,000 clones, 90% to 95% found once. Material: peripheral blood, obtained 28 days after the second dose of the MenACWY control vaccine. These receptors came from an adult who received the MenACWY meningococcal vaccine as a control. Each CDR3 is given with its conserved first and last residue. The order of the fields is J gene, V gene, D gene, clone size, CDR3 DNA, CDR3 protein. A D gene is named only where the DNA matches it firmly. Clone size appears in some rows only: once, few, many, or a class for an expanded clone.

J gene: TRBJ1-1
V gene: TRBV5-1
D gene: TRBD1
clone size: NA
CDR3 DNA: TGCGCCAGCAGCGCTTCATATCGACAGGGTGAAGCTTTCTTT
CDR3 protein: CASSASYRQGEAFF

J gene: TRBJ2-7
V gene: TRBV6-5
D gene: NA
clone size: once
CDR3 DNA: TGTGCCAGCAGAACCATCTACGAGCAGTACTTC
CDR3 protein: CASRTIYEQYF

J gene: TRBJ1-1
V gene: TRBV4-3
D gene: TRBD1
clone size: NA
CDR3 DNA: TGCGCCAGCAGCCGAACGACAGGGCTGAACACTGAAGCTTTCTTT
CDR3 protein: CASSRTTGLNTEAFF

J gene: TRBJ2-7
V gene: TRBV6-1
D gene: NA
clone size: NA
CDR3 DNA: TGTGCCAGCAGTGCAGCTAACACCTACGAGCAGTACTTC
CDR3 protein: CASSAANTYEQYF

J gene: TRBJ2-2
V gene: TRBV19
D gene: TRBD1
clone size: NA
CDR3 DNA: TGTGCCAGTAGAGCCCTGGGGACAGGAGATACCGGGGAGCTGTTTTTT
CDR3 protein: CASRALGTGDTGELFF

J gene: TRBJ2-7
V gene: TRBV28
D gene: NA
clone size: NA
CDR3 DNA: TGTGCCAGCAGTCAGTACGAGCAGTACTTC
CDR3 protein: CASSQYEQYF

J gene: TRBJ1-1
V gene: TRBV7-8
D gene: TRBD1
clone size: NA
CDR3 DNA: TGTGCCAGCAGCGAAAGATACAGGGGAGTGGACACTGAAGCTTTCTTT
CDR3 protein: CASSERYRGVDTEAFF

J gene: TRBJ2-7
V gene: TRBV30
D gene: NA
clone size: once
CDR3 DNA: TGTGCCTGGAGTGCTAAAGACAGTGCCTACGAGCAGTACTTC
CDR3 protein: CAWSAKDSAYEQYF

J gene: TRBJ2-7
V gene: TRBV29-1
D gene: TRBD1
clone size: NA
CDR3 DNA: TGCAGCGTTAAGACAGGGGGCTCCTACGAGCAGTACTTC
CDR3 protein: CSVKTGGSYEQYF

J gene: TRBJ2-2
V gene: TRBV12-3/TRBV12-4
D gene: NA
clone size: NA
CDR3 DNA: TGTGCCAGCAGGCGGACAGTCCCCGGGGAGCTGTTTTTT
CDR3 protein: CASRRTVPGELFF

J gene: TRBJ2-3
V gene: TRBV9
D gene: NA
clone size: NA
CDR3 DNA: TGTGCCAGCAGCGGGGCAGGCACAGATACGCAGTATTTT
CDR3 protein: CASSGAGTDTQYF

J gene: TRBJ1-5
V gene: TRBV19
D gene: TRBD1
clone size: NA
CDR3 DNA: TGTGCCATCGCAGACAGGGGTGAGCAGCCCCAGCATTTT
CDR3 protein: CAIADRGEQPQHF

J gene: TRBJ1-5
V gene: TRBV10-3
D gene: NA
clone size: NA
CDR3 DNA: TGTGCCATCAGTGAGAATAGTAATCAGCCCCAGCATTTT
CDR3 protein: CAISENSNQPQHF

J gene: TRBJ1-6
V gene: TRBV28
D gene: NA
clone size: once
CDR3 DNA: TGTGCCAGCAGTCCGGGACAAATTTATAATTCACCCCTCCACTTT
CDR3 protein: CASSPGQIYNSPLHF

J gene: TRBJ2-1
V gene: TRBV2
D gene: TRBD2
clone size: NA
CDR3 DNA: TGTGCCAGCAGTGAGAGCGGGAGTTACAATGAGCAGTTCTTC
CDR3 protein: CASSESGSYNEQFF

J gene: TRBJ1-2
V gene: TRBV5-1
D gene: TRBD1
clone size: NA
CDR3 DNA: TGCGCCAGCAGCTTTGGACAGGGGGAAGCTAACTATGGCTACACCTTC
CDR3 protein: CASSFGQGEANYGYTF

J gene: TRBJ1-2
V gene: TRBV28
D gene: TRBD1
clone size: NA
CDR3 DNA: TGTGCCAGCAGAAACACAGGGGACCCTGGCTACACCTTC
CDR3 protein: CASRNTGDPGYTF

J gene: TRBJ2-5
V gene: TRBV2
D gene: NA
clone size: NA
CDR3 DNA: TGTGCCAGCACCAGGGAAGAGACCCAGTACTTC
CDR3 protein: CASTREETQYF

J gene: TRBJ2-3
V gene: TRBV7-9
D gene: TRBD1
clone size: NA
CDR3 DNA: TGTGCCAGCAGCTTAGCAGGACAGGTAACCACAGATACGCAGTATTTT
CDR3 protein: CASSLAGQVTTDTQYF

J gene: TRBJ2-2
V gene: TRBV11-2
D gene: NA
clone size: NA
CDR3 DNA: TGTGCCAGCAGTTCTATAGCGTCAAACACCGGGGAGCTGTTTTTT
CDR3 protein: CASSSIASNTGELFF

J gene: TRBJ1-5
V gene: TRBV6-1
D gene: NA
clone size: once
CDR3 DNA: TGTGCCAGCAGTGAAGCGTCGGGGGGGCAACAGCCCCAGCATTTT
CDR3 protein: CASSEASGGQQPQHF

J gene: TRBJ2-7
V gene: TRBV5-4
D gene: NA
clone size: NA
CDR3 DNA: TGTGCCAGCAGCTTCTTGGGTAACGAGCAGTACTTC
CDR3 protein: CASSFLGNEQYF

J gene: TRBJ1-1
V gene: TRBV3-1/TRBV3-2
D gene: TRBD1
clone size: NA
CDR3 DNA: TGTGCCAGCAGCCAAAGGGACAGGGCCACTGAAGCTTTCTTT
CDR3 protein: CASSQRDRATEAFF

J gene: TRBJ2-7
V gene: TRBV7-9
D gene: NA
clone size: NA
CDR3 DNA: TGTGCCAGCAGCTTAACCGTCTACGAGCAGTACTTC
CDR3 protein: CASSLTVYEQYF

J gene: TRBJ2-7
V gene: TRBV6-5
D gene: TRBD2
clone size: NA
CDR3 DNA: TGTGCCTCCAGGGAGCGGGAGGGCCTCGAGCAGTACTTC
CDR3 protein: CASREREGLEQYF

J gene: TRBJ2-7
V gene: TRBV7-7
D gene: TRBD1
clone size: once
CDR3 DNA: TGTGCTAGCAGCATCGGACAGGGGTCCTACGAGCAGTACTTC
CDR3 protein: CASSIGQGSYEQYF

J gene: TRBJ2-5
V gene: TRBV9
D gene: TRBD1
clone size: NA
CDR3 DNA: TGTGCCAGCAGCGCGACCGGGACAGGGTCTGGACAGACCCAGTACTTC
CDR3 protein: CASSATGTGSGQTQYF

J gene: TRBJ2-3
V gene: TRBV18
D gene: NA
clone size: NA
CDR3 DNA: TGTGCCAGCTCACCGTCGGTAATCGGCACAGATACGCAGTATTTT
CDR3 protein: CASSPSVIGTDTQYF

J gene: TRBJ2-3
V gene: TRBV7-2
D gene: NA
clone size: once
CDR3 DNA: TGTGCCAGCACCGGTTTGGGGGCTAGCACAGATACGCAGTATTTT
CDR3 protein: CASTGLGASTDTQYF

J gene: TRBJ1-2
V gene: TRBV20-1
D gene: NA
clone size: NA
CDR3 DNA: TGCAGTGCCCGGGACGGCCATGGCTACACCTTC
CDR3 protein: CSARDGHGYTF

J gene: TRBJ2-3
V gene: TRBV9
D gene: TRBD1
clone size: NA
CDR3 DNA: TGTGCCAGCAGCGGAACACAACAGGGGTTGTGGGATACGCAGTATTTT
CDR3 protein: CASSGTQQGLWDTQYF

J gene: TRBJ1-2
V gene: TRBV28
D gene: NA
clone size: NA
CDR3 DNA: TGTGCCAGCAGTTTGACAAGTGGAGGCTACACCTTC
CDR3 protein: CASSLTSGGYTF

J gene: TRBJ1-5
V gene: TRBV5-1
D gene: TRBD1
clone size: NA
CDR3 DNA: TGCGCCAGCAGCTCGGGACAGGGGGATCAGCCCCAGCATTTT
CDR3 protein: CASSSGQGDQPQHF

J gene: TRBJ1-6
V gene: TRBV9
D gene: NA
clone size: NA
CDR3 DNA: TGTGCCAGCAGCGTAGACGGGGCGGTAAATTCACCCCTCCACTTT
CDR3 protein: CASSVDGAVNSPLHF